These 3 T cell receptor beta chains originate from one sample sequenced in a study of beta chain features in type 1 diabetes (dated by TCRdb to between 2017 and 2018). Library method: the immunoSEQ multiplex PCR assay. The entire isolated RNA was reverse transcribed using the High Capacity cDNA Reverse Transcription Kit, and thus expressed TCRB transcripts were sequenced. TCRdb retrieved this table from immuneACCESS and kept in-frame rearrangements only. Not all clones are present; in checked studies, unresolved V genes account for under half, and no reason is known for the remainder. Counted in this sample were about 240,000 clones; about 26% of them appeared once. Under 4.5% of the sample lies in the top ten. What was sequenced was central memory CD4+ T cells from blood. The receptors here all came from a man aged 25-45 years in good health.

The J gene is TRBJ1-2, the V gene TRBV10-3; D is uncertain. Germline V gene data show CDR1 as ENHRY and CDR2 as SYGVKD. Trimming removed 6 bases from V and 2 bases from J, with 13 bases in between. The CDR3 loop spans 14 amino acids. CDR3 nucleotide sequence: TGTGCCATCAGAAGTACAGACCAGAACTATGGCTACACCTTC. This encodes CAIRSTDQNYGYTF.

This clone was seen a few times. The CDR3 loop is CASSYTTSGRALSEQFF. The DNA for the CDR3 is TGTGCCAGCAGCTATACGACTAGCGGGAGGGCCTTATCCGAGCAGTTCTTC. V usage is TRBV27 and J usage is TRBJ2-1, with 14 positions matching TRBD2. The V segment lost 6 bases and the J segment 10 bases; nucleotides outside the gene matches: 14. Germline values: CDR1 MNHEY, CDR2 SMNVEV (reference sequence). There are 17 residues in the CDR3.

Only a few counts were recorded for this clone. This chain connects TRBV18 to TRBJ1-5, with TRBD1 identical over 7 bases. There are 13 residues in the CDR3. The V and J ends lost 9 bases and 3 bases, in that order; junction bases with no gene match: 5. Germline V gene data show CDR1 as KGHSH and CDR2 as LQKENI. CDR3 DNA sequence: TGTGCCAGTTCCGGACAGGACAATCAGCCCCAGCATTTT. Translation gives CASSGQDNQPQHF. The complete variable domain, with remaining parts taken from reference TRBV18 and TRBJ1-5, reads NAGVMQNPRHLVRRRGQEARLRCSPMKGHSHVYWYRQLPEEGLKFMVYLQKENIIDESGMPKERFSAEFPKEGPSILRIQQVVRGDSAAYFCASSGQDNQPQHFGDGTRLSIL.